These 18 T cell receptor beta chains originate from one sample sequenced in a study of blood T cell repertoires in COVID-19 (TCRdb year 2020). Preparation of the library involved the immunoSEQ multiplex PCR assay. Here the immuneACCESS table is served through TCRdb, limited to in-frame sequences with V and J called. Missing clones are a known gap in these copies; in checked studies unresolved V genes cover under half, and the rest lacks a known reason. The sample includes around 260,000 clones, with approximately 91% observed a single time. The ten largest clones add up to approximately 2.5% of the sample. The sequenced sample was peripheral blood. The origin of the receptors is a person aged 18 to 29 with COVID-19, enrolled during active disease.

The gene calls are TRBV19 and TRBJ2-7, with TRBD1 identical over 9 bases. Trimming cost V 10 bases and J 5 bases; bases outside gene matches: 6. This CDR3 comprises 12 residues. Germline assignment: CDR1 LNHDA and CDR2 SQIVND (reference sequence). The CDR3 spells CATGQGLHEQYF. In DNA form, the CDR3 reads TGTGCCACTGGACAGGGGCTCCACGAGCAGTACTTC.

J is TRBJ2-1 and V is TRBV11-2, with D maybe TRBD2 (5 bases). CDR1 is SGHAT, CDR2 FQNNGV, per germline. The CDR3 runs 14 residues. V gave up 5 bases and J gave up 10 bases, with 18 bases separating them. As DNA, the CDR3 is TGTGCCAGCAGCCCCATGATTGCAGCGGACGAGCAGTTCTTC. It encodes CASSPMIAADEQFF.

This chain uses TRBV7-2 with TRBJ1-5, with D perhaps TRBD1 (6 bases). Germline CDR1 SGHTA, CDR2 FQGNSA. V lost 6 bases, J lost 4 bases, and 10 bases lay in between. CDR3 size: 13 residues. The CDR3 DNA is TGTGCCAGCAGTCGACAGGATAATCAGCCCCAGCATTTT. Residues: CASSRQDNQPQHF.

The genes are TRBV6-5 and TRBJ2-1; 7 bases align to TRBD2. CDR3 length: 15 amino acids. V was clipped by 6 bases and J by 8 bases; unmatched bases: 13. Germline V gene data show CDR1 as MNHEY and CDR2 as SVGAGI. As DNA, the CDR3 is TGTGCCAGCAGCGGGGGAAGGGGAGGGAATCATGAGCAGTTCTTC. This translates into CASSGGRGGNHEQFF.

The chain is built from TRBV6-6 and TRBJ2-1, with 13 bases fitting TRBD2. CDR1 is MNHNY, CDR2 SVGAGI, per germline (reference sequence). J gave up 6 bases and V 8 bases, and 4 bases lay outside the gene matches. This CDR3 comprises 14 residues. Written as DNA, the CDR3 is TGTGCCAGCCTGGGACTAGCGGGACCCAATGAGCAGTTCTTC. Translating it yields CASLGLAGPNEQFF.

Comment on this clone: Other nucleotide sequences in the sample specify the same CDR3. This chain connects TRBV28 to TRBJ1-1; 7 bases line up with TRBD1. V gave up 3 bases and J gave up 4 bases; unmatched junction bases: 5. Germline assignment: CDR1 MDHEN and CDR2 SYDVKM. The CDR3 covers 14 residues. CDR3 in amino acids: CASSFGQGGTEAFF. The DNA of the CDR3 is TGTGCCAGCAGTTTTGGCCAGGGGGGCACTGAAGCTTTCTTT.

This clone was recorded once. The CDR3 loop is CASSEDSGNQPQHF. The CDR3 region has the DNA TGTGCCAGCAGCGAGGACAGCGGCAATCAGCCCCAGCATTTT. The chain links TRBV21-1 to TRBJ1-5; the listed D gene, TRBD1, was not tested against the DNA. TRBV21-1 is a known pseudogene. This CDR3 is 14 amino acids long.

The V gene is TRBV5-8, the J gene TRBJ2-7; 7 positions agree with TRBD2. CDR1 and CDR2 (germline): SGHTS, YDEGEE. J lost 2 bases, V lost 5 bases, and 10 bases had no gene match. This CDR3 contains 15 residues. The CDR3 DNA reads TGTGCCAGCAGTCGGACGGGAGGACGAGCCTACGAGCAGTACTTC. Its protein product is CASSRTGGRAYEQYF.

This clone was counted once. The chain couples TRBV5-4 to TRBJ2-1, with TRBD2 matching 8 bases. Trimming at V came to 0 bases and at J to 2 bases, leaving 4 bases not matched to a gene. Germline V gene sequence: CDR1 SGHNT, CDR2 YYREEE (reference sequence). This CDR3 region has 16 residues. CDR3 DNA sequence: TGTGCCAGCAGCTTGGTTGGCGGGGGGACCTACAATGAGCAGTTCTTC. Amino acids: CASSLVGGGTYNEQFF.

This rearrangement joins TRBV9 to TRBJ2-3; D is uncertain. Germline V gene lookup returns CDR1 SGDLS and CDR2 YYNGEE. V was trimmed by 1 base and J by 2 bases, leaving 8 bases between them. This CDR3 contains 14 residues. CDR3 residues: CASSVLPSTDTQYF. CDR3 DNA sequence: TGTGCCAGCAGCGTACTACCTTCCACAGATACGCAGTATTTT.

The CDR3 loop is CASSYSVWTGGMNTEAFF. Here the CDR3 DNA reads TGTGCCAGCAGTTACTCGGTCTGGACAGGGGGCATGAACACTGAAGCTTTCTTT. The chain combines TRBV6-2 or TRBV6-3 with TRBJ1-1, with TRBD1 identical over 11 bases. The CDR3 is 18 residues long. Germline loops: CDR1 MNHEY, CDR2 SVGEGT. Trimming removed 0 bases from V and 0 bases from J; junction bases left unmatched: 6.

This clone was counted only a few times. The V call is TRBV6-5, the J call TRBJ2-2; 8 bases line up with TRBD1. This CDR3 is 12 amino acids long. V trimming: 8 bases; J trimming: 6 bases; junction bases outside the gene matches: 2. The germline V gene has CDR1 MNHEY and CDR2 SVGAGI. CDR3 region: CASRQGPGELFF. CDR3 nucleotides: TGTGCCAGCCGACAGGGGCCCGGGGAGCTGTTTTTT.

The V call is TRBV29-1, the J call TRBJ2-2; possible D gene TRBD1, 5 bases. Per germline, CDR1 SQVTM and CDR2 ANQGSEA. The CDR3 extends over 13 amino acids. Between the trimmed V and J ends, which lost 6 bases and 1 base, there was a span of 9 bases. Here the CDR3 reads CSVDQGNTGELFF. CDR3 nucleotides: TGCAGCGTAGACCAGGGGAACACCGGGGAGCTGTTTTTT.

The V call is TRBV5-1, the J call TRBJ2-7; 8 nucleotides line up with TRBD1. V lost 5 bases to trimming and J lost 0 bases; unmatched junction nucleotides: 7. The CDR3 length is 15 residues. Germline CDR1 SGHRS, CDR2 YFSETQ. CDR3 amino acids: CASSIQGDSSYEQYF. CDR3 DNA sequence: TGCGCCAGCAGTATACAGGGGGACAGCTCCTACGAGCAGTACTTC.

V is TRBV5-1 and J is TRBJ2-1; 8 bases map to TRBD2. Trimming removed 4 bases from V and 8 bases from J; junction bases left unmatched: 8. CDR1 SGHRS and CDR2 YFSETQ come from the germline V gene. The CDR3 extends over 14 amino acids. CDR3 region: CASSPFREGDEQFF. The DNA for the CDR3 is TGCGCCAGCAGCCCCTTCCGGGAGGGTGATGAGCAGTTCTTC.

This rearrangement joins TRBV5-1 to TRBJ2-1; 10 nucleotides agree with TRBD1. Germline V CDR1 and CDR2: SGHRS, YFSETQ. CDR3 size: 18 residues. The ends lost 2 bases at V and 5 bases at J; junction bases unmatched: 13. DNA of the CDR3: TGCGCCAGCAGCTTATGGGACAGGGGAACCTTAGGGGACAATGAGCAGTTCTTC. It specifies CASSLWDRGTLGDNEQFF.

The rearrangement joins TRBV27 to TRBJ2-1, with a possible D match to TRBD2 (5 bases). The CDR3 is 10 residues long. Germline loops: CDR1 MNHEY, CDR2 SMNVEV (reference sequence). With 8 bases removed from V and 16 bases from J, the gap between germline ends came to 15 bases. CDR3 in amino acids: CASGPRGRFF. The CDR3 nucleotides are TGTGCCAGCGGACCCCGAGGGCGTTTCTTC.

The J gene is TRBJ2-1, the V gene TRBV4-1, with 8 bases that match TRBD2. The germline V gene has CDR1 MGHRA and CDR2 YSYEKL. The CDR3 is 16 residues long. Unmatched junction bases numbered 1, after V lost 0 bases and J lost 0 bases. This chain's CDR3 is CASSQEGLGSYNEQFF. The CDR3 DNA is TGCGCCAGCAGCCAAGAGGGACTAGGCTCCTACAATGAGCAGTTCTTC.